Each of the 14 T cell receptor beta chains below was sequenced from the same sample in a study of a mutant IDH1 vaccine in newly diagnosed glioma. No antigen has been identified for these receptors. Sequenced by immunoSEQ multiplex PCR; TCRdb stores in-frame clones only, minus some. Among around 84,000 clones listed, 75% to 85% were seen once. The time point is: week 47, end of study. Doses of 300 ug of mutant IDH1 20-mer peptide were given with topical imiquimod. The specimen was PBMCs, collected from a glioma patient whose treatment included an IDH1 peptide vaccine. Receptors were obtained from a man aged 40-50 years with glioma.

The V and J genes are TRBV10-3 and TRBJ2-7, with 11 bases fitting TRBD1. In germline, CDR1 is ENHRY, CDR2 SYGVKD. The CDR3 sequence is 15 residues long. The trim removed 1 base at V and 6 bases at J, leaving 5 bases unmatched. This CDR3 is CAISEFGTGGGEQYF. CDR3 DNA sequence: TGTGCCATCAGTGAGTTTGGGACAGGGGGAGGCGAGCAGTACTTC.

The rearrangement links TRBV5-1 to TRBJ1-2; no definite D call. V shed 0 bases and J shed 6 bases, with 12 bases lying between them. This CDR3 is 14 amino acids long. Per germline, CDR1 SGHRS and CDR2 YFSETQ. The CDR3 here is CASSLGSSSDGYTF. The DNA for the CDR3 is TGCGCCAGCAGCTTGGGCAGTTCCTCCGATGGCTACACCTTC.

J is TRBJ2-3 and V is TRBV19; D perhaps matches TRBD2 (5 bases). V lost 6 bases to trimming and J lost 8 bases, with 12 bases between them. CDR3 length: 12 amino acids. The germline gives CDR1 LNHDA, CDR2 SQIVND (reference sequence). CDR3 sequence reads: CASRGGSATQYF. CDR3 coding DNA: TGTGCCAGTAGGGGCGGGTCTGCTACGCAGTATTTT.

Here the CDR3 reads CASSPVPTPNEQFF. CDR3 DNA: TGTGCCAGCAGCCCTGTCCCCACCCCGAATGAGCAGTTCTTC. V is TRBV28 and J is TRBJ2-1; D is uncertain. The germline gives CDR1 MDHEN, CDR2 SYDVKM. V lost 6 bases and J lost 7, with 16 bases in between. This CDR3 comprises 14 residues.

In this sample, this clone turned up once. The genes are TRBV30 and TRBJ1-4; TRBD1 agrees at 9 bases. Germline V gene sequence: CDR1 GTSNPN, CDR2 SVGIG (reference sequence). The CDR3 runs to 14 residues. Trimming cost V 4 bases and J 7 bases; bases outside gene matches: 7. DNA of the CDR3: TGTGCCTGGATCGGGGGACAGGGCGGTGAAAAACTGTTTTTT. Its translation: CAWIGGQGGEKLFF.

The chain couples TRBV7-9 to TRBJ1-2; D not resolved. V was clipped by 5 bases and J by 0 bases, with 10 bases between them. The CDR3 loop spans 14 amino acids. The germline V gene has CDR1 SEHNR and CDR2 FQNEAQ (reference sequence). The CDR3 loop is CASSPRETNYGYTF. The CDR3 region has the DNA TGTGCCAGCAGCCCCCGGGAGACTAACTATGGCTACACCTTC.

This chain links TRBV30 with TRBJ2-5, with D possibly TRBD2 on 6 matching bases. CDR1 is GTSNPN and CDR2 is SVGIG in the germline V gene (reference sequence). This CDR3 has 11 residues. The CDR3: CAYSTSGEQYF. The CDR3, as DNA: TGTGCTTACTCGACTTCGGGGGAGCAGTACTTC. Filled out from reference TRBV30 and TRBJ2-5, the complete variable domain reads SQTIHQWPATLVQPVGSPLSLECTVEGTSNPNLYWYRQAAGRGLQLLFYSVGIGQISSEVPQNLSASRPQDRQFILSSKKLLLSDSGFYLCAYSTSGEQYFGPGTRLLVL.

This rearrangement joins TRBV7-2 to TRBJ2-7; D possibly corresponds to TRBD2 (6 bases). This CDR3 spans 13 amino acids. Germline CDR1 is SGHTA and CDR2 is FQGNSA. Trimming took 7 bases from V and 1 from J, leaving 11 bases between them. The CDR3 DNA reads TGTGCCAGCATGGGGGGTTGGTCCTACGAGCAGTACTTC. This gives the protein CASMGGWSYEQYF.

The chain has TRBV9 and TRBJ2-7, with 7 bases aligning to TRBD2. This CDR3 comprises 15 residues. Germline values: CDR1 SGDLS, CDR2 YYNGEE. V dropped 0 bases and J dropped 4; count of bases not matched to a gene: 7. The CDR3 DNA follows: TGTGCCAGCAGCGTAGATCCGGGAGCGGGGTACGAGCAGTACTTC. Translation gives CASSVDPGAGYEQYF.

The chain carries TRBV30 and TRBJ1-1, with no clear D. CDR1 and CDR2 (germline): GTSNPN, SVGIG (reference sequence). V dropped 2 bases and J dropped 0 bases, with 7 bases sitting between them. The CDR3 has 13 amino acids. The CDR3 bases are TGTGCCTGGAGTTACTCAATGAACACTGAAGCTTTCTTT. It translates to CAWSYSMNTEAFF. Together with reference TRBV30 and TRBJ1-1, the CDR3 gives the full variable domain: SQTIHQWPATLVQPVGSPLSLECTVEGTSNPNLYWYRQAAGRGLQLLFYSVGIGQISSEVPQNLSASRPQDRQFILSSKKLLLSDSGFYLCAWSYSMNTEAFFGQGTRLTVV.

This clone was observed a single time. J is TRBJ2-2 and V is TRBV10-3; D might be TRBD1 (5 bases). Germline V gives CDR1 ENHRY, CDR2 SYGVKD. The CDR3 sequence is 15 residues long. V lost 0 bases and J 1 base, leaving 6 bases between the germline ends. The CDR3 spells CAISESQGNTGELFF. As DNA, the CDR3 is TGTGCCATCAGTGAGTCTCAGGGGAACACCGGGGAGCTGTTTTTT.

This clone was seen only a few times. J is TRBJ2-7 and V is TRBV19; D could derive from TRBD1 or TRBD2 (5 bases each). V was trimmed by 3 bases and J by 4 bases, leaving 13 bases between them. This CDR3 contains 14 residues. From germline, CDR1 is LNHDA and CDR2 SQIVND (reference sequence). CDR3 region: CASSIGTSPYEQYF. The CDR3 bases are TGTGCCAGTAGTATTGGGACCAGTCCTTACGAGCAGTACTTC.

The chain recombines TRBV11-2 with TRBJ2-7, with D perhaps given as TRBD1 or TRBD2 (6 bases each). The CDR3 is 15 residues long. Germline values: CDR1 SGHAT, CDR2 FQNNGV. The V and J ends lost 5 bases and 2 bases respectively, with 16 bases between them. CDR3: CASSPQWGATYEQYF. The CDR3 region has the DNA TGTGCCAGCAGCCCCCAGTGGGGGGCAACCTACGAGCAGTACTTC.

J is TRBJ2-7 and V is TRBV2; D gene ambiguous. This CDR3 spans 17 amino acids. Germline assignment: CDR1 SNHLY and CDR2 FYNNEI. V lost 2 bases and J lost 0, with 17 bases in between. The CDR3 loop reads CASSENPFGDHSYEQYF. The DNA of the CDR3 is TGTGCCAGCAGTGAAAACCCATTCGGCGACCACTCCTACGAGCAGTACTTC.